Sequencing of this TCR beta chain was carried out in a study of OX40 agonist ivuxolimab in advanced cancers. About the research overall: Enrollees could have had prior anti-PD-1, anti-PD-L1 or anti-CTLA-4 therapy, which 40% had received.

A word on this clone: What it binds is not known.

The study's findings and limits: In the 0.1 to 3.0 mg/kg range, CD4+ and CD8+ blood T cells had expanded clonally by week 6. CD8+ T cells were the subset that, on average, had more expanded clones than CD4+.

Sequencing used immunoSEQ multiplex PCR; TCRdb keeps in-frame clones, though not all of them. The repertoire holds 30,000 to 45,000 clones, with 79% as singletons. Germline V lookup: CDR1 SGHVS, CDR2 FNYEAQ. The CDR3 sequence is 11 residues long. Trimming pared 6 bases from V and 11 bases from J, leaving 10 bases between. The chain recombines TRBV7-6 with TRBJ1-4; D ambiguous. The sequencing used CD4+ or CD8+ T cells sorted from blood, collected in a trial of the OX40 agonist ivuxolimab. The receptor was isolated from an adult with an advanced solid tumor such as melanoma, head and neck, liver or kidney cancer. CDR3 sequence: CASSRRDKLFF. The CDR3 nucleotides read TGTGCCAGCAGTCGTAGGGATAAACTGTTTTTT.